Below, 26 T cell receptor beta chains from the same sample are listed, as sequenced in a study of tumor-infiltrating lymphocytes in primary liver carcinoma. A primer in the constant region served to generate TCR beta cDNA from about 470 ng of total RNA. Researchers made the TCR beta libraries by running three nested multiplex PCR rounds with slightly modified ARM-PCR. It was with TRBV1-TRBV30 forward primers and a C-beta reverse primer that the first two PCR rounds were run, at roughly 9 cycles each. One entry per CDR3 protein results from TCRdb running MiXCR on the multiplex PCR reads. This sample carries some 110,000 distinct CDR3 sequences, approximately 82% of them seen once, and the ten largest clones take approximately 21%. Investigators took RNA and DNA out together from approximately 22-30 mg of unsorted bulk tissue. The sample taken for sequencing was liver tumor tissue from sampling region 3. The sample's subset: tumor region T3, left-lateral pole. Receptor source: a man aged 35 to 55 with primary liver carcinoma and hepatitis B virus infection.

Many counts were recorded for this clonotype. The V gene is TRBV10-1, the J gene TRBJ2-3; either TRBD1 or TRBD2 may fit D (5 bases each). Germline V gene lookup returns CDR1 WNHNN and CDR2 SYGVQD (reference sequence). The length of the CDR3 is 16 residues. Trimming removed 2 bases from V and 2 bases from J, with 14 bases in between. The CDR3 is CASSERGRGSTDTQYF. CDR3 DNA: TGCGCCAGCAGTGAGCGAGGACGGGGCTCCACAGATACGCAGTATTTT.

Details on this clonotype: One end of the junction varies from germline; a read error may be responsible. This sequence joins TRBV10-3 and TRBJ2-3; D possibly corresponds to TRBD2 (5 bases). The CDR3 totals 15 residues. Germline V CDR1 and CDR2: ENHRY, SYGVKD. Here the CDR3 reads CPISEGSGSTDTQYF. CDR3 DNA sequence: TGTCCCATCAGTGAAGGGAGTGGCAGCACAGATACGCAGTATTTT.

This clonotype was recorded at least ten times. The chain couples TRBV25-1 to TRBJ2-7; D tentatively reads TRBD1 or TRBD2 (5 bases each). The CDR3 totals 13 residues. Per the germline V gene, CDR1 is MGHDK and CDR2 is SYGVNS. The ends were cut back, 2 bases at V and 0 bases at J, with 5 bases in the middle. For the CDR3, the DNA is TGTGCCAGCAGTGAAGGGGGCTCCTACGAGCAGTACTTC. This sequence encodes CASSEGGSYEQYF.

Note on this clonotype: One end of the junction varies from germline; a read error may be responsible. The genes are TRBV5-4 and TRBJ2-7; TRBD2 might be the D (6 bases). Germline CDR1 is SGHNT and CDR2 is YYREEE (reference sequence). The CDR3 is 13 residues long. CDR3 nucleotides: TGTGCCAGCAGCATGGGGGGTACCTACGACCAGTACTTC. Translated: CASSMGGTYDQYF. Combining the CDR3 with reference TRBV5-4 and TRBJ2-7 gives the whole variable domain ETGVTQSPTHLIKTRGQQVTLRCSSQSGHNTVSWYQQALGQGPQFIFQYYREEENGRGNFPPRFSGLQFPNYSSELNVNALELDDSALYLCASSMGGTYDQYFGPGTRLTVT.

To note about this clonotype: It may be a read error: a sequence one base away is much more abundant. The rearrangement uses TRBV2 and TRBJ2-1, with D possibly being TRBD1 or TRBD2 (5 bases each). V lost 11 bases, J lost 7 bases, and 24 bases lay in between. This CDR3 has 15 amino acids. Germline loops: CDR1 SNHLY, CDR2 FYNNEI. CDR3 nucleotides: TGTGCCTCCAGCCCCGGGGCAGAGCCTTTGAATGAGCAGTTCTTC. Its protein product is CASSPGAEPLNEQFF.

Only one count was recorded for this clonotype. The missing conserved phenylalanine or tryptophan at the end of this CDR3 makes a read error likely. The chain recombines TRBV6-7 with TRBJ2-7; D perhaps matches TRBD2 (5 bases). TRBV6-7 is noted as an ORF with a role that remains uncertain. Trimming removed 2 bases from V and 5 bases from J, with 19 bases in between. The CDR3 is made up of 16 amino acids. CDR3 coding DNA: TGTGCCAGCAGTTACGTGGCGAGGGCCACTGGGCACGAGCAGTACTTA. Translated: CASSYVARATGHEQYL.

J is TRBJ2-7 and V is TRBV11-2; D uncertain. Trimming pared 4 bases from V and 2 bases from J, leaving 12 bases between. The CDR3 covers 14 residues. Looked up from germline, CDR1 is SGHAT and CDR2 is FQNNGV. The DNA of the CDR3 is TGTGCCAGCAGCTACCTGACGGAGACCTACGAGCAGTACTTC. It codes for CASSYLTETYEQYF.

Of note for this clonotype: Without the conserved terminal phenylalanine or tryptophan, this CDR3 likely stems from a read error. In DNA form, the CDR3 reads TGTACCAGCAGCCTACAGGGGGCCACTCAGCCCCAGCATCTT. It is translated as CTSSLQGATQPQHL. The rearrangement links TRBV6-1 to TRBJ1-5; 9 nucleotides agree with TRBD1. Germline lookup yields CDR1 MNHNS and CDR2 SASEGT. The CDR3 is 14 amino acids.

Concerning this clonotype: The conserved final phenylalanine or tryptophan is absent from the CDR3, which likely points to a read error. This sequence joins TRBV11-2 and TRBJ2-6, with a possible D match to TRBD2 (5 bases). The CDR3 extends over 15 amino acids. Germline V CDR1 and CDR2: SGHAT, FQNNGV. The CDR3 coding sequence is TGTACCACCCAGCGGCCGCGCTCTGTGGCCAACGTCCTGACTTAC. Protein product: CTTQRPRSVANVLTY.

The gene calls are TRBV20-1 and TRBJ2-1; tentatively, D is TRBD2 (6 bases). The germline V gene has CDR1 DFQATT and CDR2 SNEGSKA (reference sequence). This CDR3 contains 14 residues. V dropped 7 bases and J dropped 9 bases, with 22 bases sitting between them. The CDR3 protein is CSVMRDLRVGEQFF. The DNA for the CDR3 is TGCAGTGTCATGCGGGACTTAAGGGTTGGTGAGCAGTTCTTC.

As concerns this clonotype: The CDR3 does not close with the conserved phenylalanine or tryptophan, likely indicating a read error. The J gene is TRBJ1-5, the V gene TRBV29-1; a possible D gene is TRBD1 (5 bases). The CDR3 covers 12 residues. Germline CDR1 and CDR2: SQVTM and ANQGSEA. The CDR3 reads CSVGGGNQPQHS. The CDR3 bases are TGTAGCGTTGGGGGGGGCAATCAGCCCCAGCATTCT.

This chain's CDR3 is CASNGRLNEQYF. The CDR3 DNA reads as TGTGCCAGCAATGGGAGACTAAACGAGCAGTACTTC. The chain carries TRBV6-5 and TRBJ2-7, with TRBD2 as a possible D gene (5 bases). CDR3 size: 12 residues. V lost 7 bases and J lost 5, with 12 bases in between. CDR1 is MNHEY and CDR2 is SVGAGI in the germline V gene.

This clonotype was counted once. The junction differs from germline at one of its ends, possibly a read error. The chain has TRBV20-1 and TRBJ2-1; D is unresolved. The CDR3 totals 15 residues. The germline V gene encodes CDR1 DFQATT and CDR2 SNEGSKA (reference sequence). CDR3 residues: CSWDSDRGSHNEQFF. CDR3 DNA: TGCAGCTGGGATTCGGACCGCGGCTCCCACAATGAGCAGTTCTTC.

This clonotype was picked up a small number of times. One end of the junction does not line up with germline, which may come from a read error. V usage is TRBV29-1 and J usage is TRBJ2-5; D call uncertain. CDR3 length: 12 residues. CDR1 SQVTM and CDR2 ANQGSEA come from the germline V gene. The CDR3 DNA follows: TGCAGCGTTCTGGGGAACCAAGAGACCCAGTATTTC. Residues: CSVLGNQETQYF. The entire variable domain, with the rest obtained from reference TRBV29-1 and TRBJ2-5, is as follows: SAVISQKPSRDICQRGTSLTIQCQVDSQVTMMFWYRQQPGQSLTLIATANQGSEATYESGFVIDKFPISRPNLTFSTLTVSNMSPEDSSIYLCSVLGNQETQYFGPGTRLLVL.

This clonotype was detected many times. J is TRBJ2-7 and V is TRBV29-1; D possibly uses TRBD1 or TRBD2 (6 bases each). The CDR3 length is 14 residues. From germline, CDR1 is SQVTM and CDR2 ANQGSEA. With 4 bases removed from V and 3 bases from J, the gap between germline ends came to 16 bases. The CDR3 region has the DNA TGCAGCGTTGCCCCTTGGGGGGCCAACTACGAGCAGTACTTC. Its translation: CSVAPWGANYEQYF.

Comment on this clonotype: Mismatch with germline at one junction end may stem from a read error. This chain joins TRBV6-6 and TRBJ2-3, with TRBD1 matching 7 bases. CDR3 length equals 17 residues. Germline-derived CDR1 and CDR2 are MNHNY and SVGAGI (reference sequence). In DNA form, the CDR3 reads TGTGCCAGCAGTTATTCTCCCGGACAGGCATACACAGATATGCAGTATTTT. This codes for CASSYSPGQAYTDMQYF.

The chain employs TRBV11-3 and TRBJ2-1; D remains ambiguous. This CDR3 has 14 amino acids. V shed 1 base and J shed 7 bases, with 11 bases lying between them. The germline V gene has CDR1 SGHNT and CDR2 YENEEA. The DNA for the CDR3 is TGTGCCAGCAGCTTAGTCCTCTCGAATAATGAGCAGTTCTTC. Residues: CASSLVLSNNEQFF.

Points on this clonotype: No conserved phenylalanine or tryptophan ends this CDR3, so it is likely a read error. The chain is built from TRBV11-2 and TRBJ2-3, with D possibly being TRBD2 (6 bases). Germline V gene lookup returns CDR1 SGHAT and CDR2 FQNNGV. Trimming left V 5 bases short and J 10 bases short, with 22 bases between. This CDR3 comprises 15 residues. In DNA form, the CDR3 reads TGTGCCAGCAGCCCATACTCGGGCGGGGCCGATGCGCAGTATTCT. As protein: CASSPYSGGADAQYS.

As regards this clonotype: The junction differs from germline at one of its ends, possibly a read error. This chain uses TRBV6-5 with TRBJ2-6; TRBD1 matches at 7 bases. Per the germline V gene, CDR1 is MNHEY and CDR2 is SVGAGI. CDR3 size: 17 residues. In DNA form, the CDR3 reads TGTACCAGCAGTTCCCGGACAGGCAGCTCTAGGGCCAACGTCGTGACTTTC. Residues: CTSSSRTGSSRANVVTF.

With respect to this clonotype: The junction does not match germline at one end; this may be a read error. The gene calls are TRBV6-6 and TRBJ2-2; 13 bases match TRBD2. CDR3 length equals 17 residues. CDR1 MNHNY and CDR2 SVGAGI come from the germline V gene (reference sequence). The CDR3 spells CTSSRRTSGRNTGELYF. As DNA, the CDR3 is TGTACCAGCAGCCGCCGGACTAGCGGGAGAAACACCGGGGAGCTGTATTTT.

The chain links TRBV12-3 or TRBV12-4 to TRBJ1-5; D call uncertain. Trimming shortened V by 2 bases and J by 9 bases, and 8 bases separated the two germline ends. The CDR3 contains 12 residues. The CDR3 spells CASSLNGVPQHF. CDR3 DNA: TGTGCCAGCAGTTTAAATGGAGTGCCCCAGCATTTT.

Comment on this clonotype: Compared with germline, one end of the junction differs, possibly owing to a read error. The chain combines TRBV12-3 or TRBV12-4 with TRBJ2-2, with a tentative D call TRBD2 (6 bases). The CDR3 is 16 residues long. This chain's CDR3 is CASSLAPAGVSGELFF. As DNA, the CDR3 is TGTGCCAGTAGTTTAGCTCCAGCGGGTGTGTCCGGGGAGCTGTTTTTT.

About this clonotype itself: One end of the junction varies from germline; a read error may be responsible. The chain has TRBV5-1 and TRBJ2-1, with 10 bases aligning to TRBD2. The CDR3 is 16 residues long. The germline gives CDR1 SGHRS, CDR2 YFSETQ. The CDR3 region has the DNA TGCGCCAGCAGCTCCTCGTTAGCGGGAGGAGGCAATGGGCAGTTCTTC. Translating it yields CASSSSLAGGGNGQFF. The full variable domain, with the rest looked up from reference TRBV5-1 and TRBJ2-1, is KAGVTQTPRYLIKTRGQQVTLSCSPISGHRSVSWYQQTPGQGLQFLFEYFSETQRNKGNFPGRFSGRQFSNSRSEMNVSTLELGDSALYLCASSSSLAGGGNGQFFGPGTRLTVL.

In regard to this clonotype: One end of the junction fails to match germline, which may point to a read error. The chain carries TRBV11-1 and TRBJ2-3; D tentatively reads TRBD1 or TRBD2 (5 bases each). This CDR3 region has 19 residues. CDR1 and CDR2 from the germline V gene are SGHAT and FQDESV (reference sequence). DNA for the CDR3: TGTCCCAGCAGCTCTGGGGGAAGCTCTCTTGGAGCCAGCACAGATACGCAGTATTTT. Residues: CPSSSGGSSLGASTDTQYF.

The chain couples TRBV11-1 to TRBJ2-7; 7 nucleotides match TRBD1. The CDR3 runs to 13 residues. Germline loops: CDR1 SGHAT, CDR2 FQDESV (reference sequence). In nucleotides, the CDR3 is TGTGCGATCAGGGGGATGCGATCCTACGAGCAGTACTTC. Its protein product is CAIRGMRSYEQYF. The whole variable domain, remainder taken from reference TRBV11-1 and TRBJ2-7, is EAEVAQSPRYKITEKSQAVAFWCDPISGHATLYWYRQILGQGPELLVQFQDESVVDDSQLPKDRFSAERLKGVDSTLKIQPAELGDSAMYLCAIRGMRSYEQYFGPGTRLTVT.

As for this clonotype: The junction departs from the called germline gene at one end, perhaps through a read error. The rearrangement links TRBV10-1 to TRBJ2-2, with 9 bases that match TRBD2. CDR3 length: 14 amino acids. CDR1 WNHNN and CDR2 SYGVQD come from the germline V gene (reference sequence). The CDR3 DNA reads TGCCTCACTAGGGCTAGCGGGATCGTCGGGGAACTGTTTTTT. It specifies CLTRASGIVGELFF.